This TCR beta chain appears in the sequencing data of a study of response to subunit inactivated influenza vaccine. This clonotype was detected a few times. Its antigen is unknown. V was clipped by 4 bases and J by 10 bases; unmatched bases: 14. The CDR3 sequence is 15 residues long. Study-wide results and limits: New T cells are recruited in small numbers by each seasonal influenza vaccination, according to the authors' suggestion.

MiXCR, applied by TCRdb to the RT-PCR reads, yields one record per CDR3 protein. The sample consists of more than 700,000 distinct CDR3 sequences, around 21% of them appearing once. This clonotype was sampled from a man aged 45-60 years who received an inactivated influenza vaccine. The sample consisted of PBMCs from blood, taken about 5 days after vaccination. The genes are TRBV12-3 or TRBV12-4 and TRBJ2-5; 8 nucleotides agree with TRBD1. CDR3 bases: TGTGCCAGCAGTTCCTGGACAGGGCCCTCGAATGACCAGTACTTC. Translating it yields CASSSWTGPSNDQYF.